This TCR beta chain was sequenced for a study of Ad26.COV2.S vaccination and SARS-CoV-2 variants. Study summary: Ad26.COV2.S, an intramuscular injection, was given once or twice 56 days apart.

Germline CDR1 and CDR2: SEHNR and FQNEAQ (reference sequence). The V and J ends lost 1 base and 2 bases, in that order; junction bases with no gene match: 3. The length of the CDR3 is 15 residues. The repertoire was sequenced with immunoSEQ multiplex PCR; TCRdb's copy has only in-frame clones and lacks some. The sample holds 300,000 to 400,000 clones, 80% to 90% seen once. Treatment specified: around 19 received Ad26.COV2.S at low or high dose, single or two shots; 5 received placebo; per-sample allocation not given. It was on day 63 after the first vaccine or placebo injection that samples were taken.

This chain connects TRBV7-9 to TRBJ2-3; TRBD1 matches 7 bases. The sample in question was peripheral blood, obtained in a trial of Ad26.COV2.S vaccine versus placebo. The source of this sequence is a person aged 18 to 59 who received the Ad26.COV2.S COVID-19 vaccine or a placebo. As DNA, the CDR3 is TGTGCCAGCAGCTTAGGACAGGGTGTCACAGATACGCAGTATTTT. Translating it yields CASSLGQGVTDTQYF.